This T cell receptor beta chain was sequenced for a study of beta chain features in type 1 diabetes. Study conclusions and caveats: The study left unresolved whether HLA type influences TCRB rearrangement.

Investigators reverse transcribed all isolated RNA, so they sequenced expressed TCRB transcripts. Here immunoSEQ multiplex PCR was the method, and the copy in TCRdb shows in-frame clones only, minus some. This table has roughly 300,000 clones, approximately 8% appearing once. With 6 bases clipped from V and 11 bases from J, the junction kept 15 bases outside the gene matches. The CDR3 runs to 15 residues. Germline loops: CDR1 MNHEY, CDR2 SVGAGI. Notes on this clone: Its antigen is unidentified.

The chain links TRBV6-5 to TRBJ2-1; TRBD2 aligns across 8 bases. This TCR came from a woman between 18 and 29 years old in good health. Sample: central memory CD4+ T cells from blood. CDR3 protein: CASRYRAGATLQQFF. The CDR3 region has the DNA TGTGCCAGCAGGTACCGAGCGGGAGCAACGCTTCAGCAGTTCTTC.